This T cell receptor (beta chain) was identified during a study of regulatory T cells in long-lasting Graves disease. This CDR3 spans 16 amino acids. Germline CDR1 reads KGHSH; CDR2 reads LQKENI. Germline trimming cut 3 bases from V and 5 bases from J; bases unmatched to any gene: 8. Time point described: newly diagnosed GD, antithyroid drugs for less than 3 months. PBMCs provided the RNA from which the TCR library was made. This clonotype was seen ten or more times. The antigen remains undetermined. Findings and limits, study-wide: Whereas new patients shared 966 public clonotypes, persistent patients shared more, at approximately 2,700. The study found TRBV28, TRBJ1-2 and TRBJ2-5 favored in persistent disease.

TCR beta libraries were built with iRepertoire HTBI primers and Arm-PCR of CDR3 regions. TCRdb re-called the multiplex PCR reads with MiXCR, one entry per CDR3 protein. Of about 330,000 distinct CDR3 sequences listed, around 15% are singletons. These data were also filed under a second study, of T cells in Graves' hyperthyroidism and ophthalmopathy. That study adds: Diagnoses used clinical symptoms, serum thyroxine and TRAb, thyroid ultrasound and orbital computed tomography. Separating ophthalmopathy from stable hyperthyroidism was achieved by a 13 V-J model.

The sample was peripheral blood mononuclear cells (PBMCs), taken at new diagnosis, from a patient treated with antithyroid drugs. J is TRBJ2-2 and V is TRBV18; the match to TRBD2 covers 8 bases. The TCR was taken from a woman between 18 and 29 years old with Graves disease. The CDR3 nucleotides are TGTGCCAGCTCACCTAGGCAAGCGGGGGAGACCGGGGAGCTGTTTTTT. Encoded protein: CASSPRQAGETGELFF.